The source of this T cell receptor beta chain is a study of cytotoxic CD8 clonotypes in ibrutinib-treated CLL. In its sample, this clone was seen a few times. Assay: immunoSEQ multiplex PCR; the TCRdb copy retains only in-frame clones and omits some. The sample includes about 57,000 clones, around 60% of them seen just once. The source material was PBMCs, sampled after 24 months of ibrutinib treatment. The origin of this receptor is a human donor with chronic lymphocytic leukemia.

The CDR3 protein is CASSQAGYEQYF. The CDR3 DNA is TGTGCCAGCAGTCAGGCGGGTTACGAGCAGTACTTC. The V and J genes are TRBV28 and TRBJ2-7; a possible D gene is TRBD2 (5 bases). Looked up from germline, CDR1 is MDHEN and CDR2 is SYDVKM. With 5 bases removed from V and 4 bases from J, the gap between germline ends came to 9 bases. The CDR3 is 12 amino acids.